Presented here are 15 T cell receptor beta chains from one specimen sequenced in a study of OX40 agonist ivuxolimab in advanced cancers. TCRdb keeps only in-frame clones here, not all; method: immunoSEQ multiplex PCR. In the table there are some 34,000 clones, more than 75% of which are singletons. The sequences come from CD4+ or CD8+ T cells sorted from blood, collected in a trial of the OX40 agonist ivuxolimab. The receptors stem from an adult with an advanced solid tumor such as melanoma, head and neck, liver or kidney cancer.

V is TRBV5-1 and J is TRBJ2-3, with D unclear. The ends were cut back, 0 bases at V and 4 bases at J, with 3 bases in the middle. Germline CDR1 reads SGHRS; CDR2 reads YFSETQ. CDR3 length equals 12 residues. For the CDR3, the DNA is TGCGCCAGCAGCTTGGGGTCAGATACGCAGTATTTT. Its protein product is CASSLGSDTQYF.

The CDR3 coding sequence is TGTGCCAGCAGTGGGACAGCAACTAATGAAAAACTGTTTTTT. Translating gives CASSGTATNEKLFF. The rearrangement uses TRBV2 and TRBJ1-4; possible D gene TRBD1, 6 bases. V lost 4 bases and J 0 bases, leaving 6 bases between the germline ends. The CDR3 totals 14 residues. Germline assignment: CDR1 SNHLY and CDR2 FYNNEI. The full variable domain, in which reference TRBV2 and TRBJ1-4 provide the parts outside the CDR3, is EPEVTQTPSHQVTQMGQEVILRCVPISNHLYFYWYRQILGQKVEFLVSFYNNEISEKSEIFDDQFSVERPDGSNFTLKIRSTKLEDSAMYFCASSGTATNEKLFFGSGTQLSVL.

The chain joins TRBV4-3 to TRBJ2-1; 14 bases map to TRBD2. This CDR3 has 17 amino acids. Germline CDR1 LGHNA, CDR2 YSLEER. J gave up 4 bases and V 3 bases, and 5 bases lay outside the gene matches. CDR3 bases: TGCGCCAGCAGCCAGAGACTAGCGGGAGGGATATACAATGAGCAGTTCTTC. Encoded protein: CASSQRLAGGIYNEQFF.

This sequence joins TRBV27 and TRBJ2-3, with D possibly matching TRBD2 (5 bases). The V end was cut by 5 bases, the J end by 2 bases, with 11 bases between. CDR1 MNHEY and CDR2 SMNVEV come from the germline V gene (reference sequence). The CDR3 has 14 amino acids. CDR3 region: CASSQRLHTDTQYF. The CDR3 DNA is TGTGCCAGCAGTCAGAGACTACACACAGATACGCAGTATTTT.

J is TRBJ2-7 and V is TRBV5-6, with D possibly being TRBD2 (5 bases). The germline V gene encodes CDR1 SGHDT and CDR2 YYEEEE. Trimming left V 4 bases short and J 5 bases short, with 16 bases between. This CDR3 comprises 14 residues. The CDR3 region has the DNA TGTGCCAGCAGCCCAAGGGTATGGAGGAACGAGCAGTACTTC. It specifies CASSPRVWRNEQYF. Together with reference TRBV5-6 and TRBJ2-7, the CDR3 gives the full variable domain: DAGVTQSPTHLIKTRGQQVTLRCSPKSGHDTVSWYQQALGQGPQFIFQYYEEEERQRGNFPDRFSGHQFPNYSSELNVNALLLGDSALYLCASSPRVWRNEQYFGPGTRLTVT.

The chain joins TRBV28 to TRBJ2-5, with 7 bases matching TRBD1. Germline CDR1 MDHEN, CDR2 SYDVKM. Losses at the gene ends were 7 bases for V and 1 base for J; bases not matched to a gene: 9. The CDR3 spans 15 residues. The CDR3: CASNKNRDSQETQYF. CDR3 nucleotides: TGTGCCAGCAATAAAAACCGGGACAGCCAAGAGACCCAGTACTTC.

The V and J genes are TRBV4-1 and TRBJ2-2; no clear D. Per the germline V gene, CDR1 is MGHRA and CDR2 is YSYEKL. The CDR3 has 12 amino acids. V shed 5 bases and J shed 8 bases, with 9 bases lying between them. The CDR3: CASSVPPGELFF. CDR3 DNA sequence: TGCGCCAGCAGCGTGCCTCCGGGGGAGCTGTTTTTT.

This chain links TRBV6-6 with TRBJ2-7, with 11 positions matching TRBD1. V shed 2 bases, J shed 4 bases, and the junction held 1 base outside the gene matches. CDR1 and CDR2 (germline): MNHNY, SVGAGI (reference sequence). This CDR3 has 14 residues. In DNA form, the CDR3 reads TGTGCCAGCAGTTACGGGGACAGGGGGTACGAGCAGTACTTC. Amino acids: CASSYGDRGYEQYF.

About this clone: Possible read error: a much larger clone is one base away. V is TRBV13 and J is TRBJ2-2, with a possible D match to TRBD1 (6 bases). Trimming cost V 4 bases and J 1 base, with 7 bases left between them. Germline V gene sequence: CDR1 PRHDT, CDR2 FYEKMQ (reference sequence). This CDR3 has 14 residues. The CDR3 loop is CASSWGQNTGELFF. CDR3 DNA sequence: TGTGCCAGCAGCTGGGGACAGAACACCGGGGAGCTGTTTTTT. The full variable domain, rest sourced from reference TRBV13 and TRBJ2-2, is AAGVIQSPRHLIKEKRETATLKCYPIPRHDTVYWYQQGPGQDPQFLISFYEKMQSDKGSIPDRFSAQQFSDYHSELNMSSLELGDSALYFCASSWGQNTGELFFGEGSRLTVL.

V gene TRBV6-1 combines with J gene TRBJ2-7; TRBD1 matches 9 bases. Germline assignment: CDR1 MNHNS and CDR2 SASEGT. The CDR3 length is 15 residues. V dropped 2 bases and J dropped 5; count of bases not matched to a gene: 7. CDR3 sequence: CASSEIGTGIHEQYF. As DNA, the CDR3 is TGTGCCAGCAGTGAAATTGGGACAGGGATCCACGAGCAGTACTTC.

The V and J genes are TRBV27 and TRBJ2-7; D unresolved. This CDR3 contains 14 residues. CDR1 is MNHEY, CDR2 SMNVEV, per germline (reference sequence). The ends were cut back, 3 bases at V and 5 bases at J, with 14 bases in the middle. Written as DNA, the CDR3 is TGTGCCAGCAGTTTGTCCCGTTTCGCCAACGAGCAGTACTTC. It encodes CASSLSRFANEQYF.

The chain combines TRBV27 with TRBJ2-2, with D possibly being TRBD1 (5 bases). Germline V CDR1 and CDR2: MNHEY, SMNVEV (reference sequence). The V end was cut by 2 bases, the J end by 6 bases, with 13 bases between. The CDR3 is made up of 15 amino acids. The CDR3 here is CASSLTSGFSGELFF. The CDR3 DNA sequence: TGTGCCAGCAGTTTAACCTCAGGGTTTTCCGGGGAGCTGTTTTTT.

The chain joins TRBV9 to TRBJ2-2; no definite D call. Trimming shortened V by 2 bases and J by 1 base, and 6 bases separated the two germline ends. This CDR3 has 14 amino acids. CDR1 and CDR2 (germline): SGDLS, YYNGEE. The CDR3 sequence is CASSVSGNTGELFF. The CDR3 DNA follows: TGTGCCAGCAGCGTTTCCGGGAACACCGGGGAGCTGTTTTTT. Supplemented by reference TRBV9 and TRBJ2-2, the full variable domain reads DSGVTQTPKHLITATGQRVTLRCSPRSGDLSVYWYQQSLDQGLQFLIQYYNGEERAKGNILERFSAQQFPDLHSELNLSSLELGDSALYFCASSVSGNTGELFFGEGSRLTVL.

V and J are TRBV9 and TRBJ2-1; D may be TRBD1 (5 bases). V was trimmed by 0 bases and J by 6 bases, leaving 7 bases between them. This CDR3 is built from 13 residues. Germline-derived CDR1 and CDR2 are SGDLS and YYNGEE. Written as DNA, the CDR3 is TGTGCCAGCAGCGTAGGACAGATCAATGAGCAGTTCTTC. It specifies CASSVGQINEQFF.

This chain connects TRBV4-1 to TRBJ2-5; the D is unclear. V lost 1 base to trimming and J lost 2 bases, with 11 bases between them. CDR3 length equals 15 residues. Germline V gene sequence: CDR1 MGHRA, CDR2 YSYEKL. The CDR3 loop reads CASSQGPGVQETQYF. CDR3 in DNA: TGCGCCAGCAGCCAAGGCCCTGGAGTACAAGAGACCCAGTACTTC.